This T cell receptor (beta chain) was sequenced during a study of beta chain features in type 1 diabetes. Overall study context: Age, gender and cell yields were alike across patients and healthy donors.

Study outcomes and limitations: Among all four CD4+ subsets, Type 1 diabetes patients had TCRB CDR3s that were moderately but significantly shorter.

With regard to this clone: Its antigen is unidentified.

Investigators reverse transcribed all isolated RNA, so they sequenced expressed TCRB transcripts. Here immunoSEQ multiplex PCR was the method, and the copy in TCRdb shows in-frame clones only, minus some. The sample consists of about 240,000 clones, 11% to 15% of them appearing once. There was one heparinised blood draw per donor, averaging around 100 mL. V lost 2 bases to trimming and J lost 1 base, with 15 bases between them. Germline V lookup: CDR1 SEHNR, CDR2 FQNEAQ (reference sequence). The CDR3 is 17 residues long. The clonotype was recovered from a man under 40 with type 1 diabetes. The chain combines TRBV7-9 with TRBJ2-1, with D perhaps TRBD2 (6 bases). Sample: naive CD4+ T cells from blood. CDR3 in amino acids: CASSLKRSGKSYNEQFF. The CDR3 DNA reads as TGTGCCAGCAGCTTAAAGCGTAGCGGAAAGTCCTACAATGAGCAGTTCTTC. Filled out from reference TRBV7-9 and TRBJ2-1, the complete variable domain reads DTGVSQNPRHKITKRGQNVTFRCDPISEHNRLYWYRQTLGQGPEFLTYFQNEAQLEKSRLLSDRFSAERPKGSFSTLEIQRTEQGDSAMYLCASSLKRSGKSYNEQFFGPGTRLTVL.